Presented here are 9 T cell receptor beta chains from one specimen sequenced in a study of T cell responses to AZD1222 COVID-19 vaccine. Measured with immunoSEQ multiplex PCR; TCRdb has only the in-frame clones, and not every one. The sample lists approximately 100,000 clones, about 87% occurring once. Sample: peripheral blood, taken 28 days after the second AZD1222 dose. The receptors shown here come from an adult who received the AZD1222 COVID-19 vaccine.

The V call is TRBV7-2, the J call TRBJ1-1; the D is unclear. The V and J ends lost 5 bases and 4 bases respectively, with 17 bases between them. The CDR3 is 15 residues long. In germline, CDR1 is SGHTA, CDR2 FQGNSA. The CDR3 sequence: CASSKTYRGSTEAFF. CDR3 nucleotides: TGTGCCAGCAGCAAGACTTACAGAGGGAGCACTGAAGCTTTCTTT.

The rearrangement joins TRBV4-3 to TRBJ1-6; D call uncertain. The ends were cut back, 0 bases at V and 0 bases at J, with 6 bases in the middle. Germline assignment: CDR1 LGHNA and CDR2 YSLEER. CDR3 size: 16 residues. The CDR3: CASSQERSSYNSPLHF. In nucleotides, the CDR3 is TGCGCCAGCAGCCAAGAGAGGAGCTCCTATAATTCACCCCTCCACTTT.

The gene calls are TRBV6-5 and TRBJ1-5, with TRBD1 as a possible D gene (5 bases). Germline CDR1 reads MNHEY; CDR2 reads SVGAGI. The CDR3 consists of 14 residues. V lost 6 bases to trimming and J lost 4 bases, with 13 bases between them. The CDR3 sequence: CASRKAGQNQPQHF. DNA of the CDR3: TGTGCCAGCAGAAAGGCAGGGCAAAATCAGCCCCAGCATTTT.

The chain recombines TRBV19 with TRBJ2-7, with D possibly TRBD1 on 5 matching bases. Germline CDR1 and CDR2: LNHDA and SQIVND (reference sequence). V was pared by 1 base and J by 3 bases, with 13 bases between. The CDR3 is 15 amino acids. CDR3 sequence (DNA): TGTGCCAGTAGTATAGCACTCGGACAAAGCTACGAGCAGTACTTC. This gives the protein CASSIALGQSYEQYF.

The chain joins TRBV3-1 (or the pseudogene TRBV3-2) to TRBJ2-7; D remains unclear. This CDR3 spans 13 amino acids. The germline V and J ends were trimmed by 1 base and 0 bases, with 4 bases remaining between them. Per the germline V gene, CDR1 is LGHDT and CDR2 is YNNKEL (reference sequence). Here the CDR3 reads CASSQGSSYEQYF. The CDR3 DNA is TGTGCCAGCAGCCAAGGGAGCTCCTACGAGCAGTACTTC.

The chain carries TRBV30 and TRBJ2-3, with no clear D. Germline loops: CDR1 GTSNPN, CDR2 SVGIG (reference sequence). The CDR3 has 15 residues. Trimming cost V 0 bases and J 0 bases, with 10 bases left between them. CDR3 in DNA: TGTGCCTGGAGTGTAGGTGCGGCAAGCACAGATACGCAGTATTTT. Encoded protein: CAWSVGAASTDTQYF.

The CDR3 loop is CASSQPLGGGSYNEQFF. The CDR3 nucleotides read TGTGCCAGCAGCCAACCCCTCGGCGGGGGGAGTTACAATGAGCAGTTCTTC. This chain links TRBV3-1 (or the pseudogene TRBV3-2) with TRBJ2-1, with 8 bases lining up with TRBD2. J gave up 4 bases and V 2 bases, and 10 bases lay outside the gene matches. This CDR3 is built from 17 residues. Germline CDR1 reads LGHDT; CDR2 reads YNNKEL (reference sequence).

The V call is TRBV5-6, the J call TRBJ1-6; D gene uncertain. This CDR3 contains 15 residues. Germline loops: CDR1 SGHDT, CDR2 YYEEEE. Trimming stripped 0 bases from V and 9 bases from J, with 13 bases between. The chain's CDR3 is CASSLGRLPSSPLHF. In DNA, the CDR3 is TGTGCCAGCAGCTTGGGTAGGTTGCCAAGTTCACCCCTCCACTTT.

The V and J genes are TRBV19 and TRBJ2-7; TRBD1 is a possible D gene (6 bases). The ends were cut back, 3 bases at V and 6 bases at J, with 27 bases in the middle. The CDR3 has 18 residues. Per the germline V gene, CDR1 is LNHDA and CDR2 is SQIVND (reference sequence). CDR3: CASSIWNRDTGTTPEQYF. The CDR3 nucleotides are TGTGCCAGTAGTATTTGGAACCGGGACACTGGGACCACCCCCGAGCAGTACTTC.